The 5 T cell receptor beta chains given below trace back to one sample, sequenced in a study of T cells in Graves' hyperthyroidism and ophthalmopathy. The CDR3 regions of TCR beta were amplified from RNA transcripts. HTBI primers were the set used in a first-round RT-PCR of the TCR CDR3. TCRdb re-analysed the multiplex PCR reads in MiXCR, keeping a single row per CDR3 protein. The sample comprises nearly 750,000 distinct CDR3 sequences, 35% of which are singletons, and roughly 31% rests with the top ten. Specimen: blood. The receptors were gathered from a woman in her forties with Graves' hyperthyroidism.

The chain uses TRBV19 and TRBJ1-3, with D hard to call. The V end lost 4 bases, the J end lost 2 bases, and 12 bases lay between the germline ends. This CDR3 region has 15 residues. CDR1 and CDR2 (germline): LNHDA, SQIVND (reference sequence). The CDR3 is CASSTSGWAGNTIYF. CDR3 nucleotide sequence: TGTGCCAGTAGTACCTCCGGGTGGGCTGGAAACACCATATATTTT.

Comments on this clonotype: The junction differs from germline at one of its ends, possibly a read error. This rearrangement joins TRBV3-1 to TRBJ2-2; perhaps TRBD1 as D (5 bases). The germline CDR1 and CDR2 sequences are LGHDT and YNNKEL (reference sequence). The length of the CDR3 is 12 residues. CDR3 in DNA: TGTTCCAGCAGCCAAGGGGCCGGGGAGCTGTTTTTT. As protein: CSSSQGAGELFF.

This clonotype appeared many times. V and J are TRBV15 and TRBJ1-2; D is unresolved. Germline assignment: CDR1 LNHNV and CDR2 YYDKDF (reference sequence). This CDR3 is 13 amino acids long. V was shortened by 0 bases and J by 10 bases, with 12 bases between the two germline ends. Here the CDR3 DNA reads TGTGCCACCAGCAGAGACCGGGCGACCCACTACACCTTC. It translates to CATSRDRATHYTF.

This clonotype was recorded only once. The rearrangement links TRBV29-1 to TRBJ1-2, with D tentatively TRBD1 (6 bases). The length of the CDR3 is 12 residues. CDR1 SQVTM and CDR2 ANQGSEA come from the germline V gene. The DNA of the CDR3 is TGCGCACTCCGACAGGATTCCTATGGCTACACCTTC. Encoded protein: CALRQDSYGYTF.

The V call is TRBV19, the J call TRBJ1-1; TRBD1 matches 8 bases. Germline-derived CDR1 and CDR2 are LNHDA and SQIVND (reference sequence). The CDR3 totals 14 residues. Trimming at V came to 4 bases and at J to 5 bases, leaving 6 bases not matched to a gene. The CDR3 spells CASSTSGGDTEAFF. The CDR3 DNA sequence: TGTGCCAGTAGTACATCAGGGGGCGATACTGAAGCTTTCTTT.